This T cell receptor beta chain was profiled in a study of T cell changes during pregnancy in multiple sclerosis (dated by TCRdb to about 2019). For the study in its entirety: Changes in the T cell repertoire over the course of pregnancy were examined in this study in women with multiple sclerosis.

With regard to this clone: The antigen it recognizes is unknown. Base qualities are not at hand, and no much larger clone is one base apart.

The library was produced with the immunoSEQ multiplex PCR assay. TCRdb re-hosts the immuneACCESS table, in-frame sequences only. Its copies lack some clones; in the studies checked, an unresolved V gene accounts for under half of them, and the cause for the rest is not known. In all, the sample holds about 63,000 clones, and over 85% of those were seen once. The ten largest clones capture roughly 3% of the sample. Trimming takes 4 bases from V and 3 bases from J, and the germline ends sit 10 bases apart. Reading from cysteine to phenylalanine, the CDR3 counts 13 amino acids. Only CDR3 DNA is held: 39 bases, read in frame from base 1. The germline V gene gives CDR1 as SGHDT and CDR2 as YYEEEE.

This clonotype was sampled from a female donor with multiple sclerosis, enrolled in a pregnancy study. The rearranged segments are TRBV5-6 and TRBJ1-2; a tentative D call is TRBD1 (6 bases match). The sample consisted of CD8+ T cells from peripheral blood mononuclear cells, taken in the second trimester of pregnancy. The DNA sequence follows: TGTGCCAGCAGCGGACCAGGGGACTATGGCTACACCTTC. Translated, it reads CASSGPGDYGYTF. The full variable domain, completed from the reference TRBV5-6 and TRBJ1-2 proteins outside the CDR3, reads DAGVTQSPTHLIKTRGQQVTLRCSPKSGHDTVSWYQQALGQGPQFIFQYYEEEERQRGNFPDRFSGHQFPNYSSELNVNALLLGDSALYLCASSGPGDYGYTFGSGTRLTVV.